What follows are 21 T cell receptor beta chains derived from one specimen sequenced in a study of cytomegalovirus exposure and HLA in healthy donors. The PCR was carried out with 60 Vbeta primers and 13 Jbeta primers. The protocol was immunoSEQ multiplex PCR, while the TCRdb copy is restricted to in-frame clones and leaves out a portion. The sample gives approximately 180,000 clones, about 84% of which show up once; more than 4% is in the top ten. The specimen sequenced was PBMCs. The receptors come from a man younger than 35 in good health and CMV-seronegative.

The chain links TRBV2 to TRBJ2-2, with 7 nucleotides matching TRBD1. The V gene end was trimmed by 11 bases and the J gene end by 2 bases; junction bases not matched to a gene: 5. CDR3 length: 13 amino acids. The germline CDR1 and CDR2 sequences are SNHLY and FYNNEI. The CDR3 loop reads CAGRTGNTGELFF. The CDR3 nucleotides are TGTGCCGGAAGGACAGGAAACACCGGGGAGCTGTTTTTT.

The CDR3 reads CASSLGLASYEQYF. As DNA, the CDR3 is TGTGCCAGCAGCTTGGGACTAGCGTCCTACGAGCAGTACTTC. The rearrangement joins TRBV7-2 to TRBJ2-7; 10 nucleotides match TRBD2. The CDR3 runs to 14 residues. Unmatched junction bases numbered 0, after V lost 3 bases and J lost 1 base. Germline loops: CDR1 SGHTA, CDR2 FQGNSA.

The chain is built from TRBV6-1 and TRBJ1-2; D is uncertain. The germline CDR1 and CDR2 sequences are MNHNS and SASEGT. V lost 6 bases, J lost 8 bases, and 22 bases lay in between. CDR3 size: 15 residues. CDR3 sequence: CASSSFGWASSGYTF. The DNA of the CDR3 is TGTGCCAGCAGCTCTTTCGGCTGGGCAAGTTCGGGCTACACCTTC.

V usage is TRBV7-6 and J usage is TRBJ2-3; maybe TRBD2 (7 bases). Germline V lookup: CDR1 SGHVS, CDR2 FNYEAQ. The CDR3 is 18 residues long. V was cut by 3 bases and J by 5 bases, with 24 bases left in between. CDR3 region: CASSLARPFGGRVDTQYF. The CDR3 region has the DNA TGTGCCAGCAGCTTGGCCCGGCCGTTCGGGGGGCGGGTAGATACGCAGTATTTT.

The chain is built from TRBV6-5 and TRBJ2-1; possible D gene TRBD1, 7 bases. In germline, CDR1 is MNHEY, CDR2 SVGAGI. CDR3 size: 15 residues. Trimming removed 6 bases from V and 2 bases from J, with 14 bases in between. This CDR3 is CASSFGGGAYNEQFF. The CDR3, as DNA: TGTGCCAGCAGCTTCGGAGGGGGCGCCTACAATGAGCAGTTCTTC.

The rearrangement joins TRBV19 to TRBJ1-6, with TRBD1 identical over 7 bases. J gave up 7 bases and V 0 bases, and 3 bases lay outside the gene matches. Germline CDR1 is LNHDA and CDR2 is SQIVND (reference sequence). CDR3 length equals 15 residues. This CDR3 reads CASSIDRDRNSPLHF. CDR3 bases: TGTGCCAGTAGTATAGATCGGGACAGAAATTCACCCCTCCACTTT.

This clone has more than one count but fewer than ten. The chain recombines TRBV4-3 with TRBJ2-1, with D possibly TRBD2 on 5 matching bases. The CDR3 is 15 amino acids. Germline V gene data show CDR1 as LGHNA and CDR2 as YSLEER. V gave up 1 base and J gave up 7 bases, with 14 bases separating them. The CDR3 loop reads CASSQGVGSLNEQFF. The CDR3 nucleotides are TGCGCCAGCAGCCAAGGGGTGGGGAGTTTAAATGAGCAGTTCTTC.

The V gene is TRBV5-5, the J gene TRBJ2-7; 7 bases agree with TRBD1. From germline, CDR1 is SGHKS and CDR2 YYEKEE (reference sequence). V lost 1 base and J lost 3; bases outside the gene matches: 4. This CDR3 is built from 14 residues. The CDR3 is CASSLIRGSYEQYF. The CDR3 nucleotides read TGTGCCAGCAGCTTGATCAGGGGGAGCTACGAGCAGTACTTC.

The chain is built from TRBV14 and TRBJ2-1; TRBD2 matches 7 bases. V shed 3 bases and J 5 bases; nucleotides not matched to a gene: 4. The V gene's germline CDR1 is SGHDN and CDR2 FVKESK. The CDR3 covers 14 residues. CDR3 nucleotides: TGTGCCAGCAGCCAGTCTGGGGGGGACAATGAGCAGTTCTTC. Residues: CASSQSGGDNEQFF.

The chain recombines TRBV5-5 with TRBJ1-1; D uncertain. The CDR3 contains 13 residues. Trimming removed 4 bases from V and 1 base from J, with 8 bases in between. Germline V gives CDR1 SGHKS, CDR2 YYEKEE (reference sequence). Written as DNA, the CDR3 is TGTGCCAGCAGCGCTGCGGCGAACACTGAAGCTTTCTTT. This sequence encodes CASSAAANTEAFF.

The V call is TRBV5-4, the J call TRBJ2-3; 9 nucleotides line up with TRBD2. From germline, CDR1 is SGHNT and CDR2 YYREEE (reference sequence). The CDR3 has 15 residues. The V gene end was trimmed by 2 bases and the J gene end by 6 bases; junction bases not matched to a gene: 7. CDR3 coding DNA: TGTGCCAGCAGCTTAGATAGCGGGAGTTACGATACGCAGTATTTT. Translating it yields CASSLDSGSYDTQYF.

This chain links TRBV5-1 with TRBJ2-2; 14 nucleotides agree with TRBD2. The germline gives CDR1 SGHRS, CDR2 YFSETQ. CDR3 size: 17 residues. V was clipped by 5 bases and J by 7 bases; unmatched bases: 10. The chain's CDR3 is CASRRTSGGQFVGELFF. CDR3 in DNA: TGCGCCAGCAGGCGGACTAGCGGGGGGCAATTCGTCGGGGAGCTGTTTTTT.

This chain links TRBV11-2 with TRBJ2-1; perhaps TRBD1 as D (6 bases). CDR1 and CDR2 from the germline V gene are SGHAT and FQNNGV. The CDR3 length is 15 residues. V was shortened by 5 bases and J by 10 bases, with 21 bases between the two germline ends. This CDR3 reads CASSLVGARGEEQFF. DNA of the CDR3: TGTGCCAGCAGCCTCGTGGGGGCCCGTGGCGAGGAGCAGTTCTTC.

CDR3 residues: CASSAGTGASPLHF. In nucleotides, the CDR3 is TGCGCCAGCAGCGCCGGGACAGGAGCTTCACCCCTCCACTTT. The V and J genes are TRBV5-1 and TRBJ1-6, with 8 bases fitting TRBD1. This CDR3 is built from 14 residues. The germline V gene encodes CDR1 SGHRS and CDR2 YFSETQ. V was clipped by 4 bases and J by 9 bases; unmatched bases: 6.

This clone was found once. The chain uses TRBV4-1 and TRBJ1-3; D gene ambiguous. CDR3 length: 17 residues. Germline V gene lookup returns CDR1 MGHRA and CDR2 YSYEKL. V was clipped by 1 base and J by 2 bases, with 15 bases between them. CDR3 protein: CASSQVLGGKTGNTIYF. CDR3 in DNA: TGCGCCAGCAGCCAAGTCCTGGGAGGGAAGACTGGAAACACCATATATTTT.

V gene TRBV2 combines with J gene TRBJ1-6, with 7 bases fitting TRBD1. The CDR3 consists of 14 residues. Germline values: CDR1 SNHLY, CDR2 FYNNEI. V dropped 7 bases and J dropped 3; count of bases not matched to a gene: 3. This chain's CDR3 is CASTAGGYNSPLHF. The CDR3 DNA follows: TGTGCCAGCACTGCAGGGGGCTATAATTCACCCCTCCACTTT.

As for this clone: Other DNA variants within this sample encode the same CDR3. J is TRBJ2-2 and V is TRBV9; possibly TRBD2 for D (6 bases). Trimming stripped 2 bases from V and 4 bases from J, with 9 bases between. Germline-derived CDR1 and CDR2 are SGDLS and YYNGEE. The CDR3 runs to 14 residues. The CDR3 is CASSVGGATGELFF. CDR3 sequence (DNA): TGTGCCAGCAGCGTCGGAGGGGCCACCGGGGAGCTGTTTTTT.

The chain carries TRBV27 and TRBJ1-1; D perhaps matches TRBD1 (5 bases). The CDR3 spans 14 residues. CDR1 and CDR2 (germline): MNHEY, SMNVEV (reference sequence). The V end lost 5 bases, the J end lost 5 bases, and 15 bases lay between the germline ends. CDR3 in DNA: TGTGCCAGCAGTCCATCTTTCGGGGGGACTGAAGCTTTCTTT. Translating gives CASSPSFGGTEAFF.

This chain connects TRBV4-1 to TRBJ1-6; 9 positions agree with TRBD1. Unmatched junction bases numbered 13, after V lost 0 bases and J lost 1 base. The germline V gene has CDR1 MGHRA and CDR2 YSYEKL. This CDR3 region has 21 residues. This CDR3 is CASSQEPPGQGLLSYNSPLHF. The DNA for the CDR3 is TGCGCCAGCAGCCAAGAACCACCGGGACAGGGTCTCTTGTCCTATAATTCACCCCTCCACTTT.

This clone has a handful of counts. DNA of the CDR3: TGTGCCATCAGTGAACGGGGGGATCGGACTGAAGCTTTCTTT. Translating it yields CAISERGDRTEAFF. The chain recombines TRBV10-3 with TRBJ1-1, with TRBD1 as a possible D gene (5 bases). The length of the CDR3 is 14 residues. The V gene lost 3 bases and the J gene lost 5 bases, with 13 bases spanning the gap. Germline loops: CDR1 ENHRY, CDR2 SYGVKD.

The chain joins TRBV30 to TRBJ2-7; D is perhaps TRBD1 (7 bases). The germline V gene has CDR1 GTSNPN and CDR2 SVGIG (reference sequence). The CDR3 spans 14 residues. The V end was cut by 2 bases, the J end by 3 bases, with 14 bases between. This chain's CDR3 is CAWSLDREVYEQYF. In DNA, the CDR3 is TGTGCCTGGAGTCTAGACAGGGAGGTCTACGAGCAGTACTTC. Full variable domain (missing parts from reference TRBV30 and TRBJ2-7): SQTIHQWPATLVQPVGSPLSLECTVEGTSNPNLYWYRQAAGRGLQLLFYSVGIGQISSEVPQNLSASRPQDRQFILSSKKLLLSDSGFYLCAWSLDREVYEQYFGPGTRLTVT.